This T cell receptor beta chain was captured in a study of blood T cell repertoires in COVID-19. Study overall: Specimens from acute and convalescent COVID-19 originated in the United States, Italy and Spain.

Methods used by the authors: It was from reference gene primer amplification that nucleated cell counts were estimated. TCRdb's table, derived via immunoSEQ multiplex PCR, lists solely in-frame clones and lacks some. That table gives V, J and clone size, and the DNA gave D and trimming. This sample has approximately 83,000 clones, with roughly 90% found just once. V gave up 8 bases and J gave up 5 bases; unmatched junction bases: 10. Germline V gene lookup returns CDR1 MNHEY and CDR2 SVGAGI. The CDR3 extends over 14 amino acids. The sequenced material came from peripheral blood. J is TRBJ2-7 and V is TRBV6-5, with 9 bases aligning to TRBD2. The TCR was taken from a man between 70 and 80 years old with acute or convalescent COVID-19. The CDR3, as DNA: TGTGCCAGCGCCATGCAGCGGGGGGCCAACGAGCAGTACTTC. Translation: CASAMQRGANEQYF.